This T cell receptor beta chain was obtained from a study of cytomegalovirus exposure and HLA in healthy donors (dated by TCRdb to 2016 to 2017). Turning to the overall study: According to a later analysis, the roughly 120 validation repertoires were produced on the same platform as the 700 or so repertoires of the first cohort. Along with the approximately 650-subject first cohort, a separate validation cohort of over 90 different subjects was used. To predict cytomegalovirus infection status, the study brought together high-throughput TCR immunosequencing, statistical association of individual TCRs with disease status, and machine learning. The study aimed to test whether cataloging public T cell receptors could reveal signatures of past pathogen exposure. What the authors observed across the whole study: In both the original and validation cohorts, the classifier was reported to diagnose cytomegalovirus status with high specificity and sensitivity. A later analysis had no HLA typing for the validation cohort, so co-occurrence there was scored across all 130 or so repertoires. A later analysis found that TCRs clustered in the first cohort also tended to co-occur in the 130 or so validation repertoires, with more than 90% of cluster scores above 0. In vitro tests confirmed that three of the cytomegalovirus-associated TCR beta chains recognize cytomegalovirus antigens. Most TCR sequences were seen in very few donors, while some public TCRs were found in many individuals. A total of 150 or so TCR beta chains were listed by the study as associated with cytomegalovirus. According to the authors, the approach could potentially be generalized to other disease states and immunological phenotypes.

Preparation of the library involved the immunoSEQ multiplex PCR assay. In the paper's pipeline: A statistical classification framework was developed to diagnose cytomegalovirus status using the catalog of TCR beta chain sequences. TCRdb carries this immuneACCESS record with in-frame sequences only. Its versions omit some clonotypes, under half of them owing to an unresolved V gene in the studies checked, with the rest unexplained. D and trimming were read from the DNA, whereas the V and J calls and clone size are those reported in that table. This sample has 89,000 or so clones in its table, and about 93% of those were observed once. Jointly, the top ten make up about 1% of the sample. Donors formed part of the validation cohort, which comprised about 130 subjects and was distinct from the first cohort of under 850 subjects. This clone is a singleton in its sample. Its antigen is unknown. Base qualities are missing; no much larger clone stands one base away.

Trimming removed 6 bases from V and 9 bases from J; the gene matches leave 11 bases unexplained. The CDR3 measures 16 amino acids from cysteine to phenylalanine. Just CDR3 DNA is preserved here, 48 bases in frame from base 1. CDR1 and CDR2, per the germline V gene, are MDHEN and SYDVKM. The chain couples TRBV28 to TRBJ2-1, with 13 bases in between that match TRBD2. This sequence was found in a woman in her twenties or thirties in good health and CMV-seropositive. The specimen sequenced was PBMCs. CDR3 reads: CASRKGLAGPLVEQFF. In nucleotides, the sequence is TGTGCCAGCAGAAAGGGACTAGCGGGGCCCCTTGTTGAGCAGTTCTTC.